The text below deals with one T cell receptor beta chain. Antigen specificity is unknown. The sample belongs to a study of T cell responses to AZD1222 COVID-19 vaccine. General study findings and limits: Donors skewed white British and female; clonal diversity was possibly underestimated. Among AZD1222 vaccinees, only six were seropositive at baseline. All repertoire sampling was performed exclusively after the peak T cell response. Spike-specific TCR breadth and depth grew following two AZD1222 doses.

Clones were sequenced by immunoSEQ multiplex PCR, and TCRdb holds only the in-frame ones, with some missing. The sample includes approximately 120,000 clones, 80% to 90% seen only once; the top ten take 11%. The CDR3 totals 14 residues. Trimming took 1 base from V and 0 from J, leaving 7 bases between them. Germline lookup yields CDR1 SGHRS and CDR2 YFSETQ. The material was peripheral blood, obtained on day 0 of MenACWY control vaccination. This sequence originates from an adult in good health. The gene calls are TRBV5-1 and TRBJ1-1; no firm D call. The CDR3 sequence: CASSLYTMNTEAFF. The CDR3 bases are TGCGCCAGCAGCTTGTATACGATGAACACTGAAGCTTTCTTT.